A single sample is the source of the 10 T cell receptor beta chains below, sequenced in a study of blood T cells in healthy people across ages. With a J-beta primer mix and a sample-barcoded 5' primer, a second PCR ran about 6 to 11 cycles. TCRdb used MiXCR to reprocess the 5' RACE reads, holding one entry per CDR3 protein. The data hold hundreds of thousands of distinct CDR3 sequences, with 47% observed a single time. Specimen: blood. These receptors all come from a man older than 75 in good health.

The chain employs TRBV7-3 and TRBJ2-1, with TRBD2 matching over 10 bases. The ends lost 7 bases at V and 8 bases at J; junction bases unmatched: 8. The length of the CDR3 is 14 residues. The germline V gene has CDR1 SGHTA and CDR2 FQGTGA. CDR3 sequence reads: CASKKASGSHEQFF. The DNA of the CDR3 is TGTGCCAGCAAGAAGGCTAGCGGGAGCCATGAGCAGTTCTTC.

The chain has TRBV20-1 and TRBJ2-3; 8 bases fit TRBD2. There are 14 residues in the CDR3. Trimming at V came to 4 bases and at J to 3 bases, leaving 6 bases not matched to a gene. Germline V gene data show CDR1 as DFQATT and CDR2 as SNEGSKA (reference sequence). CDR3 residues: CSAKPSGRTDTQYF. The CDR3 DNA sequence: TGCAGTGCTAAACCCAGCGGGAGAACAGATACGCAGTATTTT.

The V and J genes are TRBV5-1 and TRBJ1-4; 9 nucleotides match TRBD1. With 4 bases clipped from V and 8 bases from J, the junction kept 9 bases outside the gene matches. There are 15 residues in the CDR3. Per the germline V gene, CDR1 is SGHRS and CDR2 is YFSETQ. CDR3 sequence: CASSNPGQGREKLFF. The CDR3 region has the DNA TGCGCCAGCAGCAATCCGGGACAGGGAAGAGAAAAACTGTTTTTT.

CDR3 DNA sequence: TGTGCCAGCAGCCTCACGGGGCCTATTAACACTGAAGCTTTCTTT. This translates into CASSLTGPINTEAFF. The gene calls are TRBV7-2 and TRBJ1-1; tentatively, D is TRBD1 (5 bases). Trimming took off 5 bases at V and 2 bases at J, with 15 bases between the two ends. Germline-derived CDR1 and CDR2 are SGHTA and FQGNSA. CDR3 length: 15 residues.

The chain links TRBV4-3 to TRBJ2-7; 9 positions match TRBD2. The CDR3 has 18 amino acids. Germline CDR1 LGHNA, CDR2 YSLEER. After removal of 0 bases from V and 1 base from J, the junction contained 10 bases not matched to a gene. The CDR3 DNA reads TGCGCCAGCAGCCAAGATGTGATAGCGGGAGATCTGTCCTACGAGCAGTACTTC. It codes for CASSQDVIAGDLSYEQYF.

In its sample, this clonotype was seen a few times. The CDR3 sequence: CASSPLGGTIISEQYF. The CDR3 DNA is TGTGCCAGCAGCCCATTAGGCGGGACTATAATTTCCGAGCAGTACTTC. The V call is TRBV7-2, the J call TRBJ2-7, with 7 bases that match TRBD2. The CDR3 length is 16 residues. Losses at the gene ends were 5 bases for V and 6 bases for J; bases not matched to a gene: 16. Per germline, CDR1 SGHTA and CDR2 FQGNSA.

This clonotype was seen a few times. The chain has TRBV6-2 or TRBV6-3 and TRBJ2-6; D possibly matches TRBD1 or TRBD2 (7 bases each). From germline, CDR1 is MNHEY and CDR2 SVGEGT. V was trimmed by 5 bases and J by 1 base, leaving 15 bases between them. CDR3 length: 17 amino acids. This CDR3 is CASSLRGGSSGANVLTF. The CDR3 region has the DNA TGTGCCAGCAGTCTCAGGGGGGGGAGTTCTGGGGCCAACGTCCTGACTTTC.

The chain combines TRBV7-2 with TRBJ2-7; 7 bases are shared with TRBD1. This CDR3 region has 15 residues. Trimming removed 4 bases from V and 4 bases from J; junction bases left unmatched: 10. Germline V gene lookup returns CDR1 SGHTA and CDR2 FQGNSA. Here the CDR3 reads CASSYPRAGGYEQYF. As DNA, the CDR3 is TGTGCCAGCAGCTACCCCCGGGCAGGGGGTTACGAGCAGTACTTC.

The rearrangement links TRBV6-5 to TRBJ1-1, with 8 bases fitting TRBD1. The V gene's germline CDR1 is MNHEY and CDR2 SVGAGI. Unmatched junction bases numbered 5, after V lost 6 bases and J lost 2 bases. The CDR3 runs 14 residues. DNA of the CDR3: TGTGCCAGCAGGACTGCAGGGGGCAACACTGAAGCTTTCTTT. Its translation: CASRTAGGNTEAFF.

This clonotype appeared a few times. V usage is TRBV5-1 and J usage is TRBJ2-3; 12 positions match TRBD2. This CDR3 region has 18 residues. J lost 6 bases, V lost 0 bases, and 11 bases had no gene match. The germline V gene encodes CDR1 SGHRS and CDR2 YFSETQ. The CDR3 loop reads CASSLAGTSGRPGDTQYF. CDR3 bases: TGCGCCAGCAGCTTGGCCGGAACTAGCGGGAGGCCGGGGGATACGCAGTATTTT.